Listed here is a single TCR beta chain. Antigen: not known. These data come from a study of cytomegalovirus exposure and HLA in healthy donors. The study, taken as a whole, reports: Presence/absence analyses rested on an assumption that sequencing depth was roughly uniform across donors.

Researchers ran the PCR with 60 Vbeta and 13 Jbeta primers. The repertoire was sequenced with immunoSEQ multiplex PCR; TCRdb's copy has only in-frame clones and lacks some. This table holds approximately 290,000 clones, about 80% found once. This CDR3 has 14 amino acids. Germline CDR1 is MNHNS and CDR2 is SASEGT. This TCR was sampled from a girl aged 2 to 10 in good health and CMV-seronegative. Sequenced input: PBMCs. The rearrangement links TRBV6-1 to TRBJ2-5, with 8 bases aligning to TRBD1. The J call may not be correct, given that the DNA end is closer to TRBJ2-7. Here the CDR3 DNA reads TGTGCCAGCAGTGACCAGGGGGCGACCTACGAGCAGTACTTC. It translates to CASSDQGATYEQYF.